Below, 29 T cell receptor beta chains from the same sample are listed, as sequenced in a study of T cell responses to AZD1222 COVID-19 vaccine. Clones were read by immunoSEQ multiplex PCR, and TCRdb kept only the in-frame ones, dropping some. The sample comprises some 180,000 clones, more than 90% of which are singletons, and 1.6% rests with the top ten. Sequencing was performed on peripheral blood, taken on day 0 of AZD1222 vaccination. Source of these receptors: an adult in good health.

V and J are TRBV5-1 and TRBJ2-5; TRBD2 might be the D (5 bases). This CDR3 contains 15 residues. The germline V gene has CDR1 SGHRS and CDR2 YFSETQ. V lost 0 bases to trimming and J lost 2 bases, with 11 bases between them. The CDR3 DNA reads TGCGCCAGCAGCTTGGGCCCGGGGAGTCAAGAGACCCAGTACTTC. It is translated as CASSLGPGSQETQYF.

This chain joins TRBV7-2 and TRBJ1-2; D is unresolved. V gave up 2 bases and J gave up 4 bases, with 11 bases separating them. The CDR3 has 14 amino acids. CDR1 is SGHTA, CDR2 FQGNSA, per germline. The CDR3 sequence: CASSLIRSGYGYTF. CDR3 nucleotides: TGTGCCAGCAGCTTAATCCGGAGCGGCTATGGCTACACCTTC.

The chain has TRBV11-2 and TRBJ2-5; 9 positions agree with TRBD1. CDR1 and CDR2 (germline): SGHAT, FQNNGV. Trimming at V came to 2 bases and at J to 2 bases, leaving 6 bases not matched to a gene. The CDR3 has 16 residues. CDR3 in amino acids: CASSLLGGTGQETQYF. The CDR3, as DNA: TGTGCCAGCAGCTTATTGGGGGGGACAGGGCAAGAGACCCAGTACTTC. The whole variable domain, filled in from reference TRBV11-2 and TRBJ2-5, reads EAGVAQSPRYKIIEKRQSVAFWCNPISGHATLYWYQQILGQGPKLLIQFQNNGVVDDSQLPKDRFSAERLKGVDSTLKIQPAKLEDSAVYLCASSLLGGTGQETQYFGPGTRLLVL.

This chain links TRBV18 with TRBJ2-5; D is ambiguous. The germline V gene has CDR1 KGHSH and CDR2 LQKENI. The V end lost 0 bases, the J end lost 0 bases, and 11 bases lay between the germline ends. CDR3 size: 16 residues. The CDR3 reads CASSPPIGPYQETQYF. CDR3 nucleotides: TGTGCCAGCTCACCACCGATTGGGCCGTACCAAGAGACCCAGTACTTC. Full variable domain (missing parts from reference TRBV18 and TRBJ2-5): NAGVMQNPRHLVRRRGQEARLRCSPMKGHSHVYWYRQLPEEGLKFMVYLQKENIIDESGMPKERFSAEFPKEGPSILRIQQVVRGDSAAYFCASSPPIGPYQETQYFGPGTRLLVL.

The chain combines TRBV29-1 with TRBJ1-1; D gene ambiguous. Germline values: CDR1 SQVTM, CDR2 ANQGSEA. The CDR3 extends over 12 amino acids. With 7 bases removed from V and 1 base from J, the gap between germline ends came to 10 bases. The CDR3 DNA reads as TGCAGCGCCCGCATGACGAACACTGAAGCTTTCTTT. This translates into CSARMTNTEAFF.

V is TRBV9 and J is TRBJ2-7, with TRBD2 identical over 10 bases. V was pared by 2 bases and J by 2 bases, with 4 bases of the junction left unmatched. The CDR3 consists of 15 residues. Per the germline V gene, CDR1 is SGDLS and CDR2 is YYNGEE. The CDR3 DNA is TGTGCCAGCAGCGTTAGCGGGGGGAGGACCTACGAGCAGTACTTC. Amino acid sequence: CASSVSGGRTYEQYF.

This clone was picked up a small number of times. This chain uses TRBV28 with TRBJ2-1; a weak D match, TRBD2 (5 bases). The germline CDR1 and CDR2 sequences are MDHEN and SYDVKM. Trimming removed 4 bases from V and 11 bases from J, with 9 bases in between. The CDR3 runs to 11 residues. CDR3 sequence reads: CASSYRGQQFF. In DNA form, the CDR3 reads TGTGCCAGCAGTTACCGGGGTCAGCAGTTCTTC.

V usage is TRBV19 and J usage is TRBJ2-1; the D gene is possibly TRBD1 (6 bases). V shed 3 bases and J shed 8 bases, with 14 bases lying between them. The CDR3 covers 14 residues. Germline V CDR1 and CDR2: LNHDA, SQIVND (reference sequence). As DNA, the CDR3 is TGTGCCAGTAGTATCGGAGCAGGGGAGTATGAGCAGTTCTTC. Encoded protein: CASSIGAGEYEQFF.

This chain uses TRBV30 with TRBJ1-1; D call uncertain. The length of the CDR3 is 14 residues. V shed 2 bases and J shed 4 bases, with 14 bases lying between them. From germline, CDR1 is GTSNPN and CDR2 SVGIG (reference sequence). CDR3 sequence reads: CAWSFGSTRTEAFF. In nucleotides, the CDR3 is TGTGCCTGGAGTTTTGGTTCAACACGCACTGAAGCTTTCTTT.

The CDR3 reads CASSIVEGLNYGYTF. Written as DNA, the CDR3 is TGTGCCAGTAGTATAGTGGAGGGGTTAAACTATGGCTACACCTTC. The gene calls are TRBV19 and TRBJ1-2, with D possibly being TRBD1 (5 bases). CDR1 is LNHDA, CDR2 SQIVND, per germline (reference sequence). The CDR3 runs to 15 residues. Trimming removed 1 base from V and 2 bases from J, with 11 bases in between. Complete variable domain (other parts from reference TRBV19 and TRBJ1-2): DGGITQSPKYLFRKEGQNVTLSCEQNLNHDAMYWYRQDPGQGLRLIYYSQIVNDFQKGDIAEGYSVSREKKESFPLTVTSAQKNPTAFYLCASSIVEGLNYGYTFGSGTRLTVV.

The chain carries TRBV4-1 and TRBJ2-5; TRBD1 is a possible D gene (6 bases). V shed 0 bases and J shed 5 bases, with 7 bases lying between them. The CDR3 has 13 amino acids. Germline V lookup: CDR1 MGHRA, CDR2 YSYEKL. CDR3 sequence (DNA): TGCGCCAGCAGCCAAGATCAGGGGGAGACCCAGTACTTC. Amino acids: CASSQDQGETQYF.

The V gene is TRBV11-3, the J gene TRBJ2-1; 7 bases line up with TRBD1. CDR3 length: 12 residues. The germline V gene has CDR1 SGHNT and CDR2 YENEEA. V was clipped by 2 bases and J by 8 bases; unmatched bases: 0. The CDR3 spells CASSLQGDEQFF. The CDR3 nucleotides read TGTGCCAGCAGCTTACAGGGGGATGAGCAGTTCTTC.

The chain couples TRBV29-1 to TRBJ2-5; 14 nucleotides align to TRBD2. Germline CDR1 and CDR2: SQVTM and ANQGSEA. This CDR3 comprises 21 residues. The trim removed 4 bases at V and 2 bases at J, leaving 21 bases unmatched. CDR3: CSVGGSTGTSGSSIGQETQYF. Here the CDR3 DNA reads TGCAGCGTTGGGGGTTCGACCGGGACTAGCGGGAGCTCTATCGGGCAAGAGACCCAGTACTTC.

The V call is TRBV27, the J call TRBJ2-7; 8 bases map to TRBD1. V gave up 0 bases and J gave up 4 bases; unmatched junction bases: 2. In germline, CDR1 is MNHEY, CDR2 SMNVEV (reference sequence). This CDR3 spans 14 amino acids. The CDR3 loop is CASSLSRTGYEQYF. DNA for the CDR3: TGTGCCAGCAGTTTATCCCGGACAGGGTACGAGCAGTACTTC.

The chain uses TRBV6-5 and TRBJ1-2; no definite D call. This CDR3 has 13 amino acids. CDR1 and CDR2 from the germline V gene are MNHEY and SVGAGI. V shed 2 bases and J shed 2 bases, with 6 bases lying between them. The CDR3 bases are TGTGCCAGCAGTTACGAGGACAACTATGGCTACACCTTC. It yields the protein CASSYEDNYGYTF.

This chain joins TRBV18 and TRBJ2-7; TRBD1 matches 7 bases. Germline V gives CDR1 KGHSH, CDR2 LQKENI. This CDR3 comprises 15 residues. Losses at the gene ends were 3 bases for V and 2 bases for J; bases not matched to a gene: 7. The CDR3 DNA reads TGTGCCAGCTCACCCCCCGGGACAGCCGCCTACGAGCAGTACTTC. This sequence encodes CASSPPGTAAYEQYF.

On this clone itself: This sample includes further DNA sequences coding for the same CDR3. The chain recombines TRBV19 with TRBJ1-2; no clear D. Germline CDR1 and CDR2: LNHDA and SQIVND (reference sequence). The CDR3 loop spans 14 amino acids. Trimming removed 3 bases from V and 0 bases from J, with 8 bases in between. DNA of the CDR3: TGTGCCAGTAGTATCGGGTCCGCTAACTATGGCTACACCTTC. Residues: CASSIGSANYGYTF.

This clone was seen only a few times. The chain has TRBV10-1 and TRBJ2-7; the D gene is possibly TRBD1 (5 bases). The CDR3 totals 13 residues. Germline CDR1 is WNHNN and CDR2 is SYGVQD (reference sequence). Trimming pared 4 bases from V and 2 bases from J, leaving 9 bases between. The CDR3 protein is CASSGQPAYEQYF. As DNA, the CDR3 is TGCGCCAGCAGTGGACAGCCCGCCTACGAGCAGTACTTC.

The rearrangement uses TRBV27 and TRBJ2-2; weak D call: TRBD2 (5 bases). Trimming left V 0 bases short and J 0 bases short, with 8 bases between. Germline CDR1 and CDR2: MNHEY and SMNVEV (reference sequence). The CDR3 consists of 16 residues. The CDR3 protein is CASSLSPGTNTGELFF. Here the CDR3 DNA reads TGTGCCAGCAGTTTATCACCGGGAACGAACACCGGGGAGCTGTTTTTT.

Written as DNA, the CDR3 is TGTGCCACCAGCCGGAGCTCTGGAAACACCATATATTTT. Encoded protein: CATSRSSGNTIYF. The chain has TRBV15 and TRBJ1-3; unclear D gene. The CDR3 is 13 amino acids. V lost 5 bases and J 0 bases, leaving 5 bases between the germline ends. From germline, CDR1 is LNHNV and CDR2 YYDKDF (reference sequence).

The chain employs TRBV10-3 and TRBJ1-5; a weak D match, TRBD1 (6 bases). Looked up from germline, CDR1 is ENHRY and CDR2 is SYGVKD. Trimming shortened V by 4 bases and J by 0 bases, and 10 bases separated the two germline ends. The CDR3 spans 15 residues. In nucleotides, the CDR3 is TGTGCCATCAGTGCCGGGACACATAGCAATCAGCCCCAGCATTTT. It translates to CAISAGTHSNQPQHF.

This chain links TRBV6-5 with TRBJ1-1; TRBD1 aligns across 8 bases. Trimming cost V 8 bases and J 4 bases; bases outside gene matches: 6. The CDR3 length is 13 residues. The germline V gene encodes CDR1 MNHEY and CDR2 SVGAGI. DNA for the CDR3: TGTGCCAGCGGTAACAGGGGGATCACTGAAGCTTTCTTT. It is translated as CASGNRGITEAFF.

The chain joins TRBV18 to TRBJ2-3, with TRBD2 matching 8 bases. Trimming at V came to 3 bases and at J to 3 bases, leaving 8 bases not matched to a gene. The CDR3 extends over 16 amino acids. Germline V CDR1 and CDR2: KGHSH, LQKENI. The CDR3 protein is CASSPPGRGRTDTQYF. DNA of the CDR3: TGTGCCAGCTCACCCCCCGGGAGGGGGAGGACAGATACGCAGTATTTT.

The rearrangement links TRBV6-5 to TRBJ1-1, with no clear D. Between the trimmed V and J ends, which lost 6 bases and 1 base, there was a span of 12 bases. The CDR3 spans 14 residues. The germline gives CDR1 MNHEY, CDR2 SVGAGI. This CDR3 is CASRPGGRNTEAFF. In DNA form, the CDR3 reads TGTGCCAGCAGACCGGGAGGCCGGAACACTGAAGCTTTCTTT.

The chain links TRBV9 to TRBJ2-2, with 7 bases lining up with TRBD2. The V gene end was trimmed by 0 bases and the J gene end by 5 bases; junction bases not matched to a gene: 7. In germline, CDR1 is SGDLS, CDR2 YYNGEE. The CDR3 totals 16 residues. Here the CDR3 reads CASSVEGGRGTGELFF. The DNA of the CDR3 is TGTGCCAGCAGCGTAGAAGGCGGGAGAGGGACCGGGGAGCTGTTTTTT.

This chain's CDR3 is CASSDARVQGYGYTF. The CDR3 DNA sequence: TGTGCCAGCAGTGATGCCCGGGTACAGGGCTATGGCTACACCTTC. The gene calls are TRBV2 and TRBJ1-2, with D maybe TRBD1 (6 bases). Germline V gives CDR1 SNHLY, CDR2 FYNNEI. V dropped 3 bases and J dropped 4 bases, with 15 bases sitting between them. The CDR3 spans 15 residues.

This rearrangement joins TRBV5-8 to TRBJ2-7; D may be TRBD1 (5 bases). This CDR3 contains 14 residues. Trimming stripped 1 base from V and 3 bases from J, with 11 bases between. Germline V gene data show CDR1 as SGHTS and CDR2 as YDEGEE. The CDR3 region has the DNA TGTGCCAGCAGCTTGAAGGGGTTTTACTACGAGCAGTACTTC. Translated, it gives CASSLKGFYYEQYF.

The CDR3 sequence: CASSLDSAYTGAYEQYF. CDR3 nucleotides: TGCGCCAGCAGCTTGGATTCGGCCTACACGGGGGCATACGAGCAGTACTTC. This rearrangement joins TRBV5-1 to TRBJ2-7; the D call may be TRBD1 or TRBD2 (6 bases each). There are 17 residues in the CDR3. Trimming took 0 bases from V and 4 from J, leaving 20 bases between them. Germline CDR1 SGHRS, CDR2 YFSETQ. The full variable domain, with the rest looked up from reference TRBV5-1 and TRBJ2-7, is KAGVTQTPRYLIKTRGQQVTLSCSPISGHRSVSWYQQTPGQGLQFLFEYFSETQRNKGNFPGRFSGRQFSNSRSEMNVSTLELGDSALYLCASSLDSAYTGAYEQYFGPGTRLTVT.

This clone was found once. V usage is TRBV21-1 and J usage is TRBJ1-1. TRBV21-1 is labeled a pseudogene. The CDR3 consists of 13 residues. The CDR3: CASWEGAWTEAFF. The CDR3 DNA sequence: TGTGCCAGCTGGGAGGGGGCCTGGACTGAAGCTTTCTTT.